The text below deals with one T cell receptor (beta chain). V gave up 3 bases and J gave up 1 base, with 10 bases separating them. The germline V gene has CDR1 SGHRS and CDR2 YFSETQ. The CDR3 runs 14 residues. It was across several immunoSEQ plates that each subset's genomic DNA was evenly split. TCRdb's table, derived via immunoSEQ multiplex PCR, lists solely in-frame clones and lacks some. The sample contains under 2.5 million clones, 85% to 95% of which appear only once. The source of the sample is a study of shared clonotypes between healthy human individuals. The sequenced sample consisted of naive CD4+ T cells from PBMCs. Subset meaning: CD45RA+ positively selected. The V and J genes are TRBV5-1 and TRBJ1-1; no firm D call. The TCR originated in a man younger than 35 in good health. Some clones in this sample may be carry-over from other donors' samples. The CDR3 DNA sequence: TGCGCCAGCAGCTGGCCTGCAGCGAACACTGAAGCTTTCTTT. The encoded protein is CASSWPAANTEAFF. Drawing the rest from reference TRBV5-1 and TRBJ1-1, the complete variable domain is KAGVTQTPRYLIKTRGQQVTLSCSPISGHRSVSWYQQTPGQGLQFLFEYFSETQRNKGNFPGRFSGRQFSNSRSEMNVSTLELGDSALYLCASSWPAANTEAFFGQGTRLTVV.